Reported below is one T cell receptor (beta chain). Clones were sequenced by immunoSEQ multiplex PCR, and TCRdb holds only the in-frame ones, with some missing. This repertoire shows 100,000 to 150,000 clones, around 93% found once; its top ten account for 0.15% to 0.16%. These data belong to a study of OX40 agonist ivuxolimab in advanced cancers. The CDR3 totals 15 residues. CDR1 is MGHRA and CDR2 is YSYEKL in the germline V gene. V lost 1 base, J lost 0 bases, and 7 bases lay in between. The sequenced sample was CD4+ or CD8+ T cells sorted from blood, obtained in a trial of the OX40 agonist ivuxolimab. This receptor was taken from an adult with an advanced solid tumor such as melanoma, head and neck, liver or kidney cancer. This chain uses TRBV4-1 with TRBJ1-5; D is unresolved. DNA of the CDR3: TGCGCCAGCAGCCAAGTACCGTATAGCAATCAGCCCCAGCATTTT. This sequence encodes CASSQVPYSNQPQHF.